This TCR beta chain was found in a study of human T cells and chemical hapten exposure. Broader study findings: Alopecia affecting every donor means their immune response may not match healthy people's.

The library tagged individual cDNA molecules with unique molecular identifiers. Each CDR3 protein gets one entry after TCRdb re-called the RACE reads with MiXCR. The table includes tens of thousands of distinct CDR3 sequences, approximately 10% detected once. Time point reported: patch test 3, about 24 weeks after DPC sensitization. Indicated treatment: therapeutic diphenylcyclopropenone sensitization with weekly scalp DPC. Blood was collected ahead of every patch test applied. The donor pool consisted of alopecia patients aged 18 to 70 years, considered suitable for DPC. A remark on this clonotype: Its specificity is not known.

The sample consisted of whole blood, taken in connection with sensitization to the hapten diphenylcyclopropenone (DPC). This clonotype was obtained from a woman in her 30s with alopecia areata. Some clones in this sample may be carry-over from other donors' samples.

The CDR3 region is CASSYSSASSYNEQFF. CDR3 DNA sequence: TGTGCCAGCAGTTACTCGAGCGCGAGCTCCTACAATGAGCAGTTCTTC. The chain recombines TRBV6-2 or TRBV6-3 with TRBJ2-1; D gene ambiguous. The CDR3 consists of 16 residues. The V and J ends lost 0 bases and 0 bases respectively, with 9 bases between them. CDR1 is MNHEY and CDR2 is SVGEGT in the germline V gene.